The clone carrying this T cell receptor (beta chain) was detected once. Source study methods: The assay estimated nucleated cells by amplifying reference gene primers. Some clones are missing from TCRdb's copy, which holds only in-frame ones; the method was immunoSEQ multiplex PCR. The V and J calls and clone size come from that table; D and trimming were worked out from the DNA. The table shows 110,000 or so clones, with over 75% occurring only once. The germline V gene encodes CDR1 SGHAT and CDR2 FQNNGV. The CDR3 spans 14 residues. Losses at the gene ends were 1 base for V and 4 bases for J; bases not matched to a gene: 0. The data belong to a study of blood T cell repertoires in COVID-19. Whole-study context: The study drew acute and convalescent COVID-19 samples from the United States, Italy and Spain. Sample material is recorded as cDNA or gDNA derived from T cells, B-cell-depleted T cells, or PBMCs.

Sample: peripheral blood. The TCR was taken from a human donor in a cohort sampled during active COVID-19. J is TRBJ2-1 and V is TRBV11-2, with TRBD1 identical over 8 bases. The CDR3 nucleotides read TGTGCCAGCAGCTTAGGACAGGGGTACAATGAGCAGTTCTTC. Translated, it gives CASSLGQGYNEQFF.